Listed here are 3 T cell receptor beta chains from one sample, sequenced in a study of blood T cell repertoires in COVID-19. Clones were sequenced by immunoSEQ multiplex PCR, and TCRdb holds only the in-frame ones, with some missing. This table holds just under 150,000 clones, over 80% found once. Specimen: peripheral blood. Receptors originate from a woman in her forties or fifties with acute or convalescent COVID-19.

CDR3 loop: CATGGVTEAFF. CDR3 in DNA: TGTGCCACCGGGGGTGTTACTGAAGCTTTCTTT. The rearrangement uses TRBV6-6 and TRBJ1-1, with D perhaps TRBD1 (5 bases). Deletions cut 10 bases from V and 5 bases from J, with 11 bases between. The CDR3 spans 11 residues. Germline assignment: CDR1 MNHNY and CDR2 SVGAGI (reference sequence).

The V gene is TRBV7-3, the J gene TRBJ1-2, with 7 bases identical to TRBD1. V lost 5 bases and J lost 2; bases outside the gene matches: 5. This CDR3 has 14 amino acids. Germline V gene sequence: CDR1 SGHTA, CDR2 FQGTGA. The CDR3 sequence is CASSTQQGNYGYTF. The CDR3 DNA reads as TGTGCCAGCAGCACCCAACAGGGGAACTATGGCTACACCTTC.

The gene calls are TRBV5-1 and TRBJ1-5; D gene uncertain. The CDR3 is made up of 14 amino acids. Between the trimmed V and J ends, which lost 0 bases and 4 bases, there was a span of 8 bases. Looked up from germline, CDR1 is SGHRS and CDR2 is YFSETQ. The CDR3 loop reads CASSLGTTNQPQHF. The CDR3 coding sequence is TGCGCCAGCAGCTTGGGGACTACTAATCAGCCCCAGCATTTT.